This record looks at one T cell receptor beta chain sequence and its context. What antigen it recognizes has not been identified. No much larger clone is present one base from it, and per-base qualities are unavailable. This record belongs to a study of cytomegalovirus exposure and HLA in healthy donors (dated by TCRdb to about 2017). Study-level background: According to a later analysis, one platform produced both the 120 validation repertoires and the approximately 660 repertoires of the first cohort. The study was designed to test whether signatures of past pathogen exposure could be identified by cataloging public T cell receptors. Along with the approximately 700-subject first cohort, a separate validation cohort of about 110 different subjects was used. To predict cytomegalovirus infection status, the study combined high-throughput TCR immunosequencing, statistical association of individual TCRs with disease status, and machine learning. Findings and caveats that apply to the study as a whole: A few of the identified cytomegalovirus-associated TCR beta chains were confirmed in vitro to be specific for cytomegalovirus antigens. Most TCR sequences were observed very rarely across donors, whereas some public TCRs were present in many individuals. In the study, roughly 160 TCR beta chains were listed as associated with cytomegalovirus. All 120 or so repertoires were used to score co-occurrence in the validation cohort in a later analysis, because that analysis had no HLA typing for the cohort. Of the cluster scores, 85% to 95% were above 0 in a later analysis, which found that TCRs clustered in the first cohort also tended to co-occur in the 120 validation repertoires. According to the authors, the approach could potentially be generalized to other disease states and immunological phenotypes. The classifier was reported to diagnose cytomegalovirus status with high specificity and sensitivity in both the original and validation cohorts.

The CDR3 covers 15 residues, taking in both the cysteine and the phenylalanine. Only the CDR3 DNA stays, 45 bases, in frame from base 1. V is trimmed back by 1 base and J by 6 bases, and the junction contains 3 bases that no gene match accounts for. Reading the germline V gene (reference sequence) gives CDR1 SGHNT and CDR2 YYREEE. The donors belonged to the validation cohort of under 150 subjects, which was separate from the approximately 610-subject first cohort. Library generation was performed with the immunoSEQ multiplex PCR assay. The paper's data handling went like this. A statistical classification framework was developed to diagnose cytomegalovirus status using the catalog of TCR beta chain sequences. TCRdb mirrors the immuneACCESS table, restricted to in-frame sequences. Some clones are absent from its copies; in checked studies, under half trace to an unresolved V gene, and the reason for the others is unknown. From that table come the V and J calls and clone size; the DNA was used to work out D and trimming. The sample has some 110,000 clones on record, 94% of them singletons. The ten largest clones add up to roughly 1.2% of the sample.

This chain is built from TRBV5-4 and TRBJ2-2; 10 bases in the junction line up with TRBD2. The source is a woman in her late teens or twenties in good health and CMV-seronegative. The sequenced sample was PBMCs. The sequenced DNA is TGTGCCAGCAGCTTGCTGGGGACTAGCGCCGGGGAGCTGTTTTTT. It is translated as CASSLLGTSAGELFF.